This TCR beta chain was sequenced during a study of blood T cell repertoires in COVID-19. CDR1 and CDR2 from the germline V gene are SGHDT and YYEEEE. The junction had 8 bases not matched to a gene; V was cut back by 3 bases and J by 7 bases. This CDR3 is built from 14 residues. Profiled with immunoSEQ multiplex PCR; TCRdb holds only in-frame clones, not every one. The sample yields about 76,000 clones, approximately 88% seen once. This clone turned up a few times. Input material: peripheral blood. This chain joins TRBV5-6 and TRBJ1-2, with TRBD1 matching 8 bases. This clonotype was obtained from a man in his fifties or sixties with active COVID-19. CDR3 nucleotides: TGTGCCAGCAGCTCTTGGACAGGGTGGAGTGGCTACACCTTC. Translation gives CASSSWTGWSGYTF.